This T cell receptor (beta chain) was retrieved from a study of T cells in localized non-small cell lung cancer. V lost 7 bases to trimming and J lost 4 bases, with 13 bases between them. The germline V gene encodes CDR1 MNHEY and CDR2 SVGAGI. This CDR3 comprises 13 residues. Profiling relied on immunoSEQ multiplex PCR, and the TCRdb table lists in-frame clones only, not all of them. Among some 30,000 clones listed, about 85% were seen once. The receptor was isolated from a man aged 40 to 70 with stage III lung adenocarcinoma. J is TRBJ1-2 and V is TRBV6-5; possibly TRBD1 for D (6 bases). The sample was peripheral blood mononuclear cells, taken before any cancer treatment. CDR3 amino acids: CASKRTGIYGYTF. The CDR3 region has the DNA TGTGCCAGCAAACGAACAGGGATCTATGGCTACACCTTC.